This TCR beta chain was observed in a study of T-cell memory formation after mild COVID-19. Study-level information: The study found TCR clusters largely donor specific.

The CDR3 has 18 residues. The germline V gene has CDR1 SGDLS and CDR2 YYNGEE. The V segment lost 2 bases and the J segment 0 bases; nucleotides outside the gene matches: 6. There are a few counts of this clonotype. Antigen unknown. Study outcomes and limitations: Contracting CD4+ clones sat mainly in CM and EM; CD8+ in EMRA.

TCRdb re-derived calls from the 5' RACE reads in MiXCR, one entry per CDR3 protein. This table has a few hundred thousand distinct CDR3 sequences, roughly 25% appearing once. The sample taken for sequencing was PBMCs or a T cell subset sorted from them (not recorded which). The rearrangement joins TRBV9 to TRBJ2-1, with 12 bases matching TRBD2. This TCR derives from an adult woman who had mild COVID-19 (a few samples of this study predate the infection). Cell type and time point are not known. In DNA, the CDR3 is TGTGCCAGCAGCGTGACTAGCGGGGGAGCGGTCTCCTACAATGAGCAGTTCTTC. Amino acids: CASSVTSGGAVSYNEQFF.